The clone carrying this T cell receptor (beta chain) was recorded once. The antigen is not known. The record originates from a study of cytomegalovirus exposure and HLA in healthy donors. Regarding the study as a whole: Most TCR sequences showed up rarely, but some public TCRs showed up in many donors. Altogether, 164 TCR beta chains were recorded as cytomegalovirus-associated.

Germline assignment: CDR1 SNHLY and CDR2 FYNNEI. V was clipped by 6 bases and J by 0 bases; unmatched bases: 7. The CDR3 runs to 19 residues. Repertoires were generated with immunoSEQ multiplex PCR, while TCRdb's copy carries only in-frame clones and drops some. The sample contains 150,000 to 200,000 clones, roughly four fifths of which appear only once. Among the roughly 120 subjects of the validation cohort, separate from the approximately 660-subject first cohort, were the donors. The chain combines TRBV2 with TRBJ2-2; 16 bases are a match to TRBD2. The TCR comes from a woman in her late teens or twenties in good health and CMV-seropositive. Sequencing was carried out using PBMCs. The CDR3 DNA is TGTGCCAGCAGCGCACCGGGACTAGCGGGGGGGCCGAACACCGGGGAGCTGTTTTTT. Translated, it gives CASSAPGLAGGPNTGELFF. The full variable domain, completed using reference TRBV2 and TRBJ2-2, is EPEVTQTPSHQVTQMGQEVILRCVPISNHLYFYWYRQILGQKVEFLVSFYNNEISEKSEIFDDQFSVERPDGSNFTLKIRSTKLEDSAMYFCASSAPGLAGGPNTGELFFGEGSRLTVL.